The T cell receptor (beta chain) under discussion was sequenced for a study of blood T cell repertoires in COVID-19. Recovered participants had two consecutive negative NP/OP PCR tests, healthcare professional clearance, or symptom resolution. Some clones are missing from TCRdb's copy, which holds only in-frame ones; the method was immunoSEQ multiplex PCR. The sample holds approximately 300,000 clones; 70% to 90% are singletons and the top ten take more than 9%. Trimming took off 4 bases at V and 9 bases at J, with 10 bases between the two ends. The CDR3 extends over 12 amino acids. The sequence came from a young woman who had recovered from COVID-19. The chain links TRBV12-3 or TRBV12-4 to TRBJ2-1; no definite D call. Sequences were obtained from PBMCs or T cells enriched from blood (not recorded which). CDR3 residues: CASSYQVLEQFF. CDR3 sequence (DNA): TGTGCCAGCAGTTACCAGGTTCTTGAGCAGTTCTTC.